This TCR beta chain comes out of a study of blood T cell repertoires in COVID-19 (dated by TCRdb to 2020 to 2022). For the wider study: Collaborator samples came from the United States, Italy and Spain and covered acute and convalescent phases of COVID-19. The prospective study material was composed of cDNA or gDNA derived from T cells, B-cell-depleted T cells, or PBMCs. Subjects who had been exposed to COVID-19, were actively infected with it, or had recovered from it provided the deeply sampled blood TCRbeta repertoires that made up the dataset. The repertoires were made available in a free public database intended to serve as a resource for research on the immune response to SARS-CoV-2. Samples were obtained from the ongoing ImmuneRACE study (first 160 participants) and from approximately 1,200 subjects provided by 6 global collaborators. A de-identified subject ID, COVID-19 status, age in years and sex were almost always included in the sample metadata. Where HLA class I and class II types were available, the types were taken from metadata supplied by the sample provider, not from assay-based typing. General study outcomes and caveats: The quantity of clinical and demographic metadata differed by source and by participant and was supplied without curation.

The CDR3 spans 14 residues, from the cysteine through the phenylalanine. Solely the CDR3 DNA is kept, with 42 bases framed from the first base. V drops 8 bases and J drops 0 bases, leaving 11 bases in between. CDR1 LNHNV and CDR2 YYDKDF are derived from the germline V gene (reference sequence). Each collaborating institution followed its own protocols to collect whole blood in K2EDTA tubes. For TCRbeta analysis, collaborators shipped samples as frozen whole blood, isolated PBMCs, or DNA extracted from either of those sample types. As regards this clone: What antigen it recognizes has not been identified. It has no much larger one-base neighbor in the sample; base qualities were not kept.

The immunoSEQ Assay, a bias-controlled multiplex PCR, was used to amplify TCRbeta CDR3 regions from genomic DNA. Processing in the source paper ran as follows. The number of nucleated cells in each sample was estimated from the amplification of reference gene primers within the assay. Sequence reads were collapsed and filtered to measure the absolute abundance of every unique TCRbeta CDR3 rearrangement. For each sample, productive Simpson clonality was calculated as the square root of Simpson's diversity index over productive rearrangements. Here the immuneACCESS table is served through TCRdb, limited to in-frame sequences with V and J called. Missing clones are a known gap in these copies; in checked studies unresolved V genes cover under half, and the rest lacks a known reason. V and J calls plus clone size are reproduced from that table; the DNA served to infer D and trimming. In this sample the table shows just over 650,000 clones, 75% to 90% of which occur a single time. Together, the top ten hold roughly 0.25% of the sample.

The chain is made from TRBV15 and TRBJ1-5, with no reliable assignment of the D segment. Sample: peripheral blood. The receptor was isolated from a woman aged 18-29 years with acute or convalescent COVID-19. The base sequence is TGTGCCACCCGAGGCGGAAATAGCAATCAGCCCCAGCATTTT. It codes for CATRGGNSNQPQHF.